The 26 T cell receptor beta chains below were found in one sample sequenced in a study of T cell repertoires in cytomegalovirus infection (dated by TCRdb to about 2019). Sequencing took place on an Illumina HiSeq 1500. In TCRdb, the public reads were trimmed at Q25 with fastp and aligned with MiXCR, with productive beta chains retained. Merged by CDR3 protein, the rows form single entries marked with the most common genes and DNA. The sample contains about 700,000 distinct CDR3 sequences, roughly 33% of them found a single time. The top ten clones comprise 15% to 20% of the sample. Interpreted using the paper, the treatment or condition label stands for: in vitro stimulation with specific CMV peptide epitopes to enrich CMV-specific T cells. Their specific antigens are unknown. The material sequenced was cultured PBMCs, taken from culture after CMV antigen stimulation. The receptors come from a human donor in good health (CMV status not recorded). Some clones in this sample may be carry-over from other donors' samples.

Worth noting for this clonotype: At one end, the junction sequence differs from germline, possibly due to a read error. CDR3 nucleotides: TGTGTCAGCAGTTTAGGGAGGGCCCTAATCAACGAGCAGTACTTC. This gives the protein CVSSLGRALINEQYF. The chain links TRBV12-3 or TRBV12-4 to TRBJ2-7, with 7 bases lining up with TRBD2. The CDR3 loop spans 15 amino acids.

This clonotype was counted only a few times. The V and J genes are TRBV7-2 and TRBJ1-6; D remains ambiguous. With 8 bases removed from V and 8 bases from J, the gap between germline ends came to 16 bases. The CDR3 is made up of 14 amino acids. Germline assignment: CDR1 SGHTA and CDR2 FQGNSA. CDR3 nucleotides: TGTGCCAGCGCCGGGAGACTCGGGGATTCACCCCTCCACTTT. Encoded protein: CASAGRLGDSPLHF.

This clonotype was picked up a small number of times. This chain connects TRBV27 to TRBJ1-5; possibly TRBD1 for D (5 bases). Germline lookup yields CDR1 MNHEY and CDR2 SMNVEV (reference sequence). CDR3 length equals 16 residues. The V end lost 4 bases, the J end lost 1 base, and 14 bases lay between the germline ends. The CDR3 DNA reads TGTGCCAGCAGTTCCGGGCCGGGGCGGAGCAATCAGCCCCAGCATTTT. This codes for CASSSGPGRSNQPQHF.

The CDR3 is CASSQGQIWGFNEKLFF. CDR3 bases: TGTGCCAGCAGCCAAGGACAGATCTGGGGATTTAATGAAAAACTGTTTTTT. V is TRBV14 and J is TRBJ1-4; D is possibly TRBD1 (5 bases). CDR1 and CDR2 (germline): SGHDN, FVKESK. Trimming pared 1 base from V and 4 bases from J, leaving 16 bases between. CDR3 length: 17 amino acids.

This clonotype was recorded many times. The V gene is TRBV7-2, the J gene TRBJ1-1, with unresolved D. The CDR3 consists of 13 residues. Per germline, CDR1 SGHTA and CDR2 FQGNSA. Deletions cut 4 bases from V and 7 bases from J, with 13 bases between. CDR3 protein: CASSSDGFFEAFF. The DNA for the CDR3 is TGTGCCAGCAGCTCCGATGGCTTTTTTGAAGCTTTCTTT. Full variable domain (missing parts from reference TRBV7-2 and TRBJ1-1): GAGVSQSPSNKVTEKGKDVELRCDPISGHTALYWYRQSLGQGLEFLIYFQGNSAPDKSGLPSDRFSAERTGGSVSTLTIQRTQQEDSAVYLCASSSDGFFEAFFGQGTRLTVV.

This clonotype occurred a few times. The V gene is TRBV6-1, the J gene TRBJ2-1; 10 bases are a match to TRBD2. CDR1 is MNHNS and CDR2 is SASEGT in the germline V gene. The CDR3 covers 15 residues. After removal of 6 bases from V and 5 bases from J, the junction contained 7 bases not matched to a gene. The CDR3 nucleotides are TGTGCCAGCAGGATTCAGCGGGGGGGCGACAATGAGCAGTTCTTC. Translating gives CASRIQRGGDNEQFF.

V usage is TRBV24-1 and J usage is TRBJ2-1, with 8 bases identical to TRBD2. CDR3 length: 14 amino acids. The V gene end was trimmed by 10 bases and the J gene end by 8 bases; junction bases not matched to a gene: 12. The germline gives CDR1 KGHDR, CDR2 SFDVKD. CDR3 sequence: CATAPGGGGHEQFF. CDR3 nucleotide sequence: TGTGCCACAGCGCCGGGGGGGGGAGGGCATGAGCAGTTCTTC.

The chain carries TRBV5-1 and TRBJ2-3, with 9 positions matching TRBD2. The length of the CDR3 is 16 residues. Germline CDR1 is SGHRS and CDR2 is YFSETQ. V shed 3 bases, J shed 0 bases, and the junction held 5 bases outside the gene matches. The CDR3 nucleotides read TGCGCCAGCAGCTCCCTAGCGGGGATTAGCACAGATACGCAGTATTTT. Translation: CASSSLAGISTDTQYF.

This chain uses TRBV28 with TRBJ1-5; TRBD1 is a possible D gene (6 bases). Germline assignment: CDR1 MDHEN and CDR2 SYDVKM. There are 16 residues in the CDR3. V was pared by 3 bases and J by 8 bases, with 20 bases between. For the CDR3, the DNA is TGTGCCAGCAGTTTTCTGAGAGGGGGGGCCATGGAGCCCCAGCATTTT. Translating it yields CASSFLRGGAMEPQHF. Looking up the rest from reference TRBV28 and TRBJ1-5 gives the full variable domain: DVKVTQSSRYLVKRTGEKVFLECVQDMDHENMFWYRQDPGLGLRLIYFSYDVKMKEKGDIPEGYSVSREKKERFSLILESASTNQTSMYLCASSFLRGGAMEPQHFGDGTRLSIL.

CDR3 in amino acids: CASSLRIGTVNTEAFF. Written as DNA, the CDR3 is TGTGCCAGCAGCTTAAGAATTGGGACGGTGAACACTGAAGCTTTCTTT. The chain couples TRBV7-2 to TRBJ1-1, with a weak D call TRBD1 (5 bases). This CDR3 contains 16 residues. Trimming took off 2 bases at V and 0 bases at J, with 13 bases between the two ends. Germline assignment: CDR1 SGHTA and CDR2 FQGNSA.

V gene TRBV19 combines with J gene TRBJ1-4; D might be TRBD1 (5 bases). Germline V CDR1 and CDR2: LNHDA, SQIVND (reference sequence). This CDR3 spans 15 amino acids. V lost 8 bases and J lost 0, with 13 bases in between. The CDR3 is CASQGKASTNEKLFF. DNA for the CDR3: TGTGCCAGTCAGGGAAAAGCCTCAACTAATGAAAAACTGTTTTTT.

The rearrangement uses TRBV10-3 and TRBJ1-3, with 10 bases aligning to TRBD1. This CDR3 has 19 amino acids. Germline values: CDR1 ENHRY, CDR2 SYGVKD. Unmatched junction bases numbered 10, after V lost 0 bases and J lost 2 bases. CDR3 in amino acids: CAISESGQGTIQAGNTIYF. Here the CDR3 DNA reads TGTGCCATCAGTGAGTCGGGACAGGGGACGATTCAAGCTGGAAACACCATATATTTT.

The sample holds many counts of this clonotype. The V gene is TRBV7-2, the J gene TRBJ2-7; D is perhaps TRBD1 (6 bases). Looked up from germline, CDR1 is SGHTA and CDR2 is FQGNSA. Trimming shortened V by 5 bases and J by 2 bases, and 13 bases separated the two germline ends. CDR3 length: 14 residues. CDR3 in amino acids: CASSARGIPYEQYF. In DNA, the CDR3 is TGTGCCAGCAGCGCTAGGGGGATCCCCTACGAGCAGTACTTC.

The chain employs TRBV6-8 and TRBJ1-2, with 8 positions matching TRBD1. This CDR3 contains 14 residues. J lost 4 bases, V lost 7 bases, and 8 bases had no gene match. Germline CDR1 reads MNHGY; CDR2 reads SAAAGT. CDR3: CASTQGAWGYGYTF. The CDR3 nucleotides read TGTGCCAGCACTCAGGGGGCCTGGGGCTATGGCTACACCTTC.

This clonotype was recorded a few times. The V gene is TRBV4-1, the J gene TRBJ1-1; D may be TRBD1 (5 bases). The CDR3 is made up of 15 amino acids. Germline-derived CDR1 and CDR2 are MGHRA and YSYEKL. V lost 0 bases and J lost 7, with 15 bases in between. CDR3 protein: CASSQDPGTVLEAFF. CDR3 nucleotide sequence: TGCGCCAGCAGCCAAGATCCCGGGACGGTTCTTGAAGCTTTCTTT.

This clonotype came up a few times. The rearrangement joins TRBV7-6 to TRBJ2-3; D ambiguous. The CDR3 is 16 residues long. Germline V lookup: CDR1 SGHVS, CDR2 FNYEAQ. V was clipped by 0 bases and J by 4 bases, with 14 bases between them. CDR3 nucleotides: TGTGCCAGCAGCTTAGCGATTGGCCAGACGGCAGATACGCAGTATTTT. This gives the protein CASSLAIGQTADTQYF.

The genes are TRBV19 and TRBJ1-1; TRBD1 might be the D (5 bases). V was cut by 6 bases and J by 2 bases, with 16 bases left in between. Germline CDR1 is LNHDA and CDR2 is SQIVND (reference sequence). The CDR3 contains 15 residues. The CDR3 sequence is CASRRWGGINTEAFF. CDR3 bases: TGTGCCAGTAGAAGGTGGGGGGGGATCAACACTGAAGCTTTCTTT.

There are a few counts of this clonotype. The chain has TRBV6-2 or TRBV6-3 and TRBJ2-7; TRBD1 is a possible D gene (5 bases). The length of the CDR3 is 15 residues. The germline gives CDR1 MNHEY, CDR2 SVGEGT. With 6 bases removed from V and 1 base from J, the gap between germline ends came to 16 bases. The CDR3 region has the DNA TGTGCCAGCAGCTTTGAGGACAATCCTTCCTACGAGCAGTACTTC. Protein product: CASSFEDNPSYEQYF.

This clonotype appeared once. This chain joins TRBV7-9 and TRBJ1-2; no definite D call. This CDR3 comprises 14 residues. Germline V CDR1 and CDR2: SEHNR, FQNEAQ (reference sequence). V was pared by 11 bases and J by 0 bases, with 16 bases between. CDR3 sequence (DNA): TGTGCCGCTGGAATTCGCACCGCTAACTATGGCTACACCTTC. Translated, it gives CAAGIRTANYGYTF.

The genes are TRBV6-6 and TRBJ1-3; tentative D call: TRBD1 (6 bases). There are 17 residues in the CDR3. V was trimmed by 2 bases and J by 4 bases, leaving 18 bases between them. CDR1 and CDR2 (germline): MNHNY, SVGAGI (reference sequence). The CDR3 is CASSYPETGAAGNTIYF. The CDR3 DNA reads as TGTGCCAGCAGTTACCCCGAGACGGGGGCGGCGGGAAACACCATATATTTT.

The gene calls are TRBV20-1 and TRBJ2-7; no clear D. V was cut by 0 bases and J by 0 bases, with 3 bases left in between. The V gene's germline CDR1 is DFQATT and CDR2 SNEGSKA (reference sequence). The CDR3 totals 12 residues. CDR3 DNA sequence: TGCAGTGCTAGAGACAGCTCCTACGAGCAGTACTTC. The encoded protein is CSARDSSYEQYF.

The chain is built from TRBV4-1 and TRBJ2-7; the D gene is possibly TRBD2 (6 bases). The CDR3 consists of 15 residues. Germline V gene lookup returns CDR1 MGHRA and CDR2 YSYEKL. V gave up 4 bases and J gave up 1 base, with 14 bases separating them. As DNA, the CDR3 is TGCGCCAGCAGCCGCGGTGGGAGGCGGTCCTACGAGCAGTACTTC. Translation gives CASSRGGRRSYEQYF.

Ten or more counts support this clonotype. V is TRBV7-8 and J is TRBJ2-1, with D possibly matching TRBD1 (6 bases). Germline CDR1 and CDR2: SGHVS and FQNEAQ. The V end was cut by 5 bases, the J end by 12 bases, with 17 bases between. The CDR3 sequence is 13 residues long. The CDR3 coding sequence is TGTGCCAGCAGCCCATGGACAGATGTGGGGCAGTTCTTC. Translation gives CASSPWTDVGQFF.

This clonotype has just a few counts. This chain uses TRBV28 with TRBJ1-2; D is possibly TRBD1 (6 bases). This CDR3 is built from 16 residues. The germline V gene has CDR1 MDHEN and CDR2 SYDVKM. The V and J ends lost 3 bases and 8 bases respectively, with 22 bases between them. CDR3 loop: CASSLTQGFDRRGYTF. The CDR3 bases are TGTGCCAGCAGTTTGACCCAAGGGTTCGACAGGAGGGGCTACACCTTC.

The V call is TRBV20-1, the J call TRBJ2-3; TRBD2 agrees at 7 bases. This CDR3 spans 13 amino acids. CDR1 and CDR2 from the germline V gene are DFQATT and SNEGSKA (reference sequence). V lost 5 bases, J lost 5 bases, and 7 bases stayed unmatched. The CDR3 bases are TGCAGTGCTCAGAGCGGGGTTGAAGATACGCAGTATTTT. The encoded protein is CSAQSGVEDTQYF.

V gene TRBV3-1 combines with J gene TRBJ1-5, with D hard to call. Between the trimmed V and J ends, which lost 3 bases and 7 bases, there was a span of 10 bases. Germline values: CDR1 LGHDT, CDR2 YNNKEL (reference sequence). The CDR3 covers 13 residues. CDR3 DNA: TGTGCCAGCAGCCATGACCCGGGGCAGCCCCAGCATTTT. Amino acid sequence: CASSHDPGQPQHF.